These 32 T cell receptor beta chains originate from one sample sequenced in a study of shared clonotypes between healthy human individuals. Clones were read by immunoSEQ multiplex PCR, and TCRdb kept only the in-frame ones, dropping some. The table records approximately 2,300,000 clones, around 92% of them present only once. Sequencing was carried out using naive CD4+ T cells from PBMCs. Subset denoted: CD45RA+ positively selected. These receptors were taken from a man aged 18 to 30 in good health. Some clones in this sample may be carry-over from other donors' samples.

The CDR3 DNA follows: TGCAGCGTTGATTCATCCGGACACCGCTACGAGCAGTACTTC. Its protein is CSVDSSGHRYEQYF. The rearrangement links TRBV29-1 to TRBJ2-5; maybe TRBD1 (5 bases). Near its end, the DNA agrees better with TRBJ2-7, so the J call may be wrong. Germline V gene lookup returns CDR1 SQVTM and CDR2 ANQGSEA. The CDR3 totals 14 residues.

The CDR3 DNA reads TGTGCCCGTACTTCGGGGACAGGGGGAGAGACCCAGTACTTC. This gives the protein CARTSGTGGETQYF. The J gene is TRBJ2-5, the V gene TRBV30, with 11 bases identical to TRBD1. Germline V gene lookup returns CDR1 GTSNPN and CDR2 SVGIG (reference sequence). This CDR3 is built from 14 residues. The V segment lost 8 bases and the J segment 4 bases; nucleotides outside the gene matches: 9. The complete variable domain, with remaining parts taken from reference TRBV30 and TRBJ2-5, reads SQTIHQWPATLVQPVGSPLSLECTVEGTSNPNLYWYRQAAGRGLQLLFYSVGIGQISSEVPQNLSASRPQDRQFILSSKKLLLSDSGFYLCARTSGTGGETQYFGPGTRLLVL.

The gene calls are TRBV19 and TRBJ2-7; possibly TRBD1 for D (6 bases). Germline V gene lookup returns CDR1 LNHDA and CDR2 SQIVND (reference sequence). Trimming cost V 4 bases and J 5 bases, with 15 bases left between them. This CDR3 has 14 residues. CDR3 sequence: CASSKATGNHEQYF. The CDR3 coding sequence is TGTGCCAGTAGTAAGGCTACAGGGAACCACGAGCAGTACTTC.

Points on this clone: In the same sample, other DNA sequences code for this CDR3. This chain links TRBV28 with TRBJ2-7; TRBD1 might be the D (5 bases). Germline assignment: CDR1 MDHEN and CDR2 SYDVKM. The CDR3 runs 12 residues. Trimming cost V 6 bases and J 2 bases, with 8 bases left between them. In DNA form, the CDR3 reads TGTGCCAGCAGGCAGGGCCCCTACGAGCAGTACTTC. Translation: CASRQGPYEQYF.

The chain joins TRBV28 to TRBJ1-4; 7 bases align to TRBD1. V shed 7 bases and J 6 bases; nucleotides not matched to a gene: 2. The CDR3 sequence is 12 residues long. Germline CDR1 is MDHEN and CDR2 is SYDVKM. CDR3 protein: CASNGQDEKLFF. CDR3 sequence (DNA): TGTGCCAGCAATGGACAGGATGAAAAACTGTTTTTT.

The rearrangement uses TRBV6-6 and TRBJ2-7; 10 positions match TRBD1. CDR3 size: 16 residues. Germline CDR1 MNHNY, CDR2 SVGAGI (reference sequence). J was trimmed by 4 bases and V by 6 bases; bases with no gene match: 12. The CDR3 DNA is TGTGCCAGCAGCCTGGATCCCGGGACAGGGGATTACGAGCAGTACTTC. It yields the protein CASSLDPGTGDYEQYF.

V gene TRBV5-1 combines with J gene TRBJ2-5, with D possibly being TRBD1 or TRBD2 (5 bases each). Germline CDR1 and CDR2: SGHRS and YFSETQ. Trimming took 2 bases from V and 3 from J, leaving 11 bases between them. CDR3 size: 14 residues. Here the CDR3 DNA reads TGCGCCAGCAGCTTTATCGGGACGGAAGAGACCCAGTACTTC. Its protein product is CASSFIGTEETQYF.

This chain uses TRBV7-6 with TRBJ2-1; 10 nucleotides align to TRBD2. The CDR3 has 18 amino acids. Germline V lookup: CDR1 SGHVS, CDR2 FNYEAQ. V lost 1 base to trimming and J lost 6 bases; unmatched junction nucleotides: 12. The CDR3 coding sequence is TGTGCCAGCAGCTTAGGTCCCCTAGCGGGAGTAGGGAGCAATGAGCAGTTCTTC. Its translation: CASSLGPLAGVGSNEQFF.

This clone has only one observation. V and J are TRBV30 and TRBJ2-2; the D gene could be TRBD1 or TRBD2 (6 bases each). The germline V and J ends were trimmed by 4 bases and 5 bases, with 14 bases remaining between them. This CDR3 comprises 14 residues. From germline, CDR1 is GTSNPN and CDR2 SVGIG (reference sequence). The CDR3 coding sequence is TGTGCCTGGAATCGGGGGACATCAACCGGGGAGCTGTTTTTT. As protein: CAWNRGTSTGELFF.

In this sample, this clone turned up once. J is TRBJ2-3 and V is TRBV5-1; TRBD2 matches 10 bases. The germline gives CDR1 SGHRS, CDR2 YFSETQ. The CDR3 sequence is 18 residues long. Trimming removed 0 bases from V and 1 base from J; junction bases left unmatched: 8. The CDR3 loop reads CASSLGASGRVGTDTQYF. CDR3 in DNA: TGCGCCAGCAGCTTGGGGGCTAGCGGGAGAGTCGGCACAGATACGCAGTATTTT.

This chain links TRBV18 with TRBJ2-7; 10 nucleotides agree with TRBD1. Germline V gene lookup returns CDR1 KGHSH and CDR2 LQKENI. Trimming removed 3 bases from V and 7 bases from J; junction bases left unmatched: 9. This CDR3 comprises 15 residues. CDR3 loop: CASSPDGTGVDEQYF. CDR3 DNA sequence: TGTGCCAGCTCACCGGACGGGACAGGGGTGGATGAGCAGTACTTC.

CDR3 residues: CASSSAGTGGTDTQYF. CDR3 nucleotide sequence: TGCGCCAGCAGCTCGGCCGGGACAGGGGGTACAGATACGCAGTATTTT. The chain employs TRBV5-1 and TRBJ2-3; 11 bases are a match to TRBD1. Trimming removed 3 bases from V and 3 bases from J; junction bases left unmatched: 6. The CDR3 runs 16 residues. Germline CDR1 SGHRS, CDR2 YFSETQ.

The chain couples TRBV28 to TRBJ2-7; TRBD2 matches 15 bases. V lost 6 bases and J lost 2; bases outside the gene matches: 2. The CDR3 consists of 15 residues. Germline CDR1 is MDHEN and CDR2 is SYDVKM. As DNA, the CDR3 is TGTGCCAGCAGGGGACTAGCGGGAGGCACCTACGAGCAGTACTTC. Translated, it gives CASRGLAGGTYEQYF. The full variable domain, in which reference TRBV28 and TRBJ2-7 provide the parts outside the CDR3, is DVKVTQSSRYLVKRTGEKVFLECVQDMDHENMFWYRQDPGLGLRLIYFSYDVKMKEKGDIPEGYSVSREKKERFSLILESASTNQTSMYLCASRGLAGGTYEQYFGPGTRLTVT.

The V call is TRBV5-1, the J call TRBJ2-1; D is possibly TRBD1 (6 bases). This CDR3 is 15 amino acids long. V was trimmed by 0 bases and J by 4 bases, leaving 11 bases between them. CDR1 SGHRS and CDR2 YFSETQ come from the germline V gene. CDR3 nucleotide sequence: TGCGCCAGCAGCTTGGAGGGGGTTTCGTACAATGAGCAGTTCTTC. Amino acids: CASSLEGVSYNEQFF.

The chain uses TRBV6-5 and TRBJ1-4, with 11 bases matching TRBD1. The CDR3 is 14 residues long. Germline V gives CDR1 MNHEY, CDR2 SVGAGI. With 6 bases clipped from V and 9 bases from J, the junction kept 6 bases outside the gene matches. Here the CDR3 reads CASRPGQGDQKLFF. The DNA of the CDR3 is TGTGCCAGCAGACCGGGACAGGGGGATCAAAAACTGTTTTTT.

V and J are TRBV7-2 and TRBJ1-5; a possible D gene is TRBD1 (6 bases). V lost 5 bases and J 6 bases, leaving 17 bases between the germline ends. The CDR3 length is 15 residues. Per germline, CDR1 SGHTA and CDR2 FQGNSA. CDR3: CASSRGRGGSQPQHF. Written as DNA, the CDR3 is TGTGCCAGCAGCCGGGGGCGGGGGGGAAGTCAGCCCCAGCATTTT.

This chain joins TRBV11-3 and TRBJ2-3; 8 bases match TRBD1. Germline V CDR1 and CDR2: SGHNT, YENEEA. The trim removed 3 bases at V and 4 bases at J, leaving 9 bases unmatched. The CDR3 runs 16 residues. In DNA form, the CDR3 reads TGTGCCAGCAGCTTGGGCAGGGGGCCCACCCCAGATACGCAGTATTTT. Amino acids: CASSLGRGPTPDTQYF. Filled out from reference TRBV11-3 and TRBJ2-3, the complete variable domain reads EAGVVQSPRYKIIEKKQPVAFWCNPISGHNTLYWYLQNLGQGPELLIRYENEEAVDDSQLPKDRFSAERLKGVDSTLKIQPAELGDSAVYLCASSLGRGPTPDTQYFGPGTRLTVL.

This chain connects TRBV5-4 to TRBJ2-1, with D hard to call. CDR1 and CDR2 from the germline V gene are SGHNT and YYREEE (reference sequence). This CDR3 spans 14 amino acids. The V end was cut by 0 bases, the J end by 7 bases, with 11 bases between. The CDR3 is CASSLDYSKNEQFF. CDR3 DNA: TGTGCCAGCAGCTTGGACTACTCGAAGAATGAGCAGTTCTTC.

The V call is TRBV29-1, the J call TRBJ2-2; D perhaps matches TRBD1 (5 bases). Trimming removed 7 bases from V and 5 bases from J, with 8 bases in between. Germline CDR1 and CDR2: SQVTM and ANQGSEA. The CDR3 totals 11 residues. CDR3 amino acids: CSAGSTGELFF. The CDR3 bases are TGCAGCGCAGGGTCAACCGGGGAGCTGTTTTTT.

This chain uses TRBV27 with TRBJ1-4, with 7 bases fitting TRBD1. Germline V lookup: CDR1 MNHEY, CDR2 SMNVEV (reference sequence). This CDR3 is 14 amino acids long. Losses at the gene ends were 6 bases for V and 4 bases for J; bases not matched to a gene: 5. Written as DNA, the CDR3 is TGTGCCAGCAGACCGGGACAGAGTAATGAAAAACTGTTTTTT. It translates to CASRPGQSNEKLFF. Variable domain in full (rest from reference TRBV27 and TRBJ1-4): EAQVTQNPRYLITVTGKKLTVTCSQNMNHEYMSWYRQDPGLGLRQIYYSMNVEVTDKGDVPEGYKVSRKEKRNFPLILESPSPNQTSLYFCASRPGQSNEKLFFGSGTQLSVL.

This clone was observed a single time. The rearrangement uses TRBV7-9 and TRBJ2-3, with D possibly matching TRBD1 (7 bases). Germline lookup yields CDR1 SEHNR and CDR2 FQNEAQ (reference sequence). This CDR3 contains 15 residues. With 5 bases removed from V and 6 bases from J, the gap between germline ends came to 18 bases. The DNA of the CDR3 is TGTGCCAGCAGCCTTGACAGGGCGGGGCGCGATACGCAGTATTTT. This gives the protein CASSLDRAGRDTQYF.

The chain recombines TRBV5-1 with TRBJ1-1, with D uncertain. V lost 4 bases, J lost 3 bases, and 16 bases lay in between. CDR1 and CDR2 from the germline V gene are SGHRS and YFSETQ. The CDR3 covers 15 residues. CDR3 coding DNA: TGCGCCAGCAGCCATGGAACCGCCTTGGACACTGAAGCTTTCTTT. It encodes CASSHGTALDTEAFF.

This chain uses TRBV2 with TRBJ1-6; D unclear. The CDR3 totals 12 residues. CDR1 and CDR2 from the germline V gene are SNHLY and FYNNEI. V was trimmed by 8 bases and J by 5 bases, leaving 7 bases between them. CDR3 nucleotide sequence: TGTGCCAGCTTACGGGATAATTCACCCCTCCACTTT. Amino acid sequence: CASLRDNSPLHF.

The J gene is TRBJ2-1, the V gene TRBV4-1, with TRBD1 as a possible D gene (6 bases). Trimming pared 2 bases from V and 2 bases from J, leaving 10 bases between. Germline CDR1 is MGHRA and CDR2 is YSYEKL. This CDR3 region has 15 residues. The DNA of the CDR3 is TGCGCCAGCAGCCAATTGGACAGCCCCTACAATGAGCAGTTCTTC. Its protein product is CASSQLDSPYNEQFF.

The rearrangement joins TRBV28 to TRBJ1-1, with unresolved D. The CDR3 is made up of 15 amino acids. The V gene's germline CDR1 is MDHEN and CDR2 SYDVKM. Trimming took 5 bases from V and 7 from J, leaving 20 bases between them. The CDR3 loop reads CASSHQFRGSVEAFF. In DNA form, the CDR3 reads TGTGCCAGCAGTCATCAATTTCGGGGTTCGGTTGAAGCTTTCTTT.

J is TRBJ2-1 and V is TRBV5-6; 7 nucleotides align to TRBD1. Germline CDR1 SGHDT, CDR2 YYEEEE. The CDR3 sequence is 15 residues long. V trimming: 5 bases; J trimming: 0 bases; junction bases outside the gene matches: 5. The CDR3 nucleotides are TGTGCCAGCAGGTTTTCAGGGGGCTCCTACAATGAGCAGTTCTTC. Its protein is CASRFSGGSYNEQFF.

The CDR3 nucleotides are TGTGCCAGCAGCTTAGGGACAGACCTCTACAGCTCTGGAAACACCATATATTTT. It is translated as CASSLGTDLYSSGNTIYF. The chain couples TRBV7-9 to TRBJ1-3; possible D gene TRBD1, 6 bases. Per the germline V gene, CDR1 is SEHNR and CDR2 is FQNEAQ (reference sequence). CDR3 length: 18 residues. V gave up 1 base and J gave up 0 bases, with 16 bases separating them.

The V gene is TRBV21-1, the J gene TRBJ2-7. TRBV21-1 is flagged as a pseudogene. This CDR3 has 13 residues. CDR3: CANGKFRAYEQYF. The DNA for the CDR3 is TGTGCCAACGGGAAGTTCAGGGCCTACGAGCAGTACTTC.

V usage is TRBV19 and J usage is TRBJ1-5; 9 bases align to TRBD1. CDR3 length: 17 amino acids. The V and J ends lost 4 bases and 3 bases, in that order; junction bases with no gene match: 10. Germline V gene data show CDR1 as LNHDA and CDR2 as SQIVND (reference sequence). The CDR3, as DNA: TGTGCCAGTAGTACCCTAGGACAGGGGCGTTCCAATCAGCCCCAGCATTTT. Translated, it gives CASSTLGQGRSNQPQHF.

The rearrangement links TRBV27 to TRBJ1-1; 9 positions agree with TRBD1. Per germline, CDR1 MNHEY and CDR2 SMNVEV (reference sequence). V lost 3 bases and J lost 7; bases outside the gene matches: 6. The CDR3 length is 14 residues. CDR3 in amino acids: CASSFATGGDEAFF. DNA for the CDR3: TGTGCCAGCAGTTTTGCGACAGGGGGAGATGAAGCTTTCTTT.

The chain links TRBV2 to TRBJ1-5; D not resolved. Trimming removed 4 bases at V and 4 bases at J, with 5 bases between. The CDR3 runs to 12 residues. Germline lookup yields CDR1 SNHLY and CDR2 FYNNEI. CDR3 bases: TGTGCCAGCAGTGTGTGGAATCAGCCCCAGCATTTT. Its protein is CASSVWNQPQHF.

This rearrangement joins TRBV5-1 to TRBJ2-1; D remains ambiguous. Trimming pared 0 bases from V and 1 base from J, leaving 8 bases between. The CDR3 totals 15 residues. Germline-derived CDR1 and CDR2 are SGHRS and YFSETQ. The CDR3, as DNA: TGCGCCAGCAGCTTGGGGACCCCATCCTACAATGAGCAGTTCTTC. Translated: CASSLGTPSYNEQFF.